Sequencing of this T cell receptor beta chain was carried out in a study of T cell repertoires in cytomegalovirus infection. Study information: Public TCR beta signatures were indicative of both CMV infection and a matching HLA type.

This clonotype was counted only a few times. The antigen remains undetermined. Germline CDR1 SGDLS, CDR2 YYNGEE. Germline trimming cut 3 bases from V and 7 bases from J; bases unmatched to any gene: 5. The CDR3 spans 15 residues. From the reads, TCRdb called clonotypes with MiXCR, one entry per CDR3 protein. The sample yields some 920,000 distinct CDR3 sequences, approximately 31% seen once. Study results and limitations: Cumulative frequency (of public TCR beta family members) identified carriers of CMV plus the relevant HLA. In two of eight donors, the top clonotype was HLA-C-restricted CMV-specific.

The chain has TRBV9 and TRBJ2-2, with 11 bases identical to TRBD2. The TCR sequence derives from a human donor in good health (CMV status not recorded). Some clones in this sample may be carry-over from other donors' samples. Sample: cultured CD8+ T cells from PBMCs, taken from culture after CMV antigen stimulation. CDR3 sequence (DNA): TGTGCCAGCAGCGCAACTAGCGGGGGTAACGGGGAGCTGTTTTTT. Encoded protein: CASSATSGGNGELFF.